The 6 T cell receptor beta chains below all came from one sample that was sequenced in a study of T cells in Graves' hyperthyroidism and ophthalmopathy. It was RNA transcripts that yielded the amplified TCR beta CDR3 regions. The HTBI primer set was used in a first-round RT-PCR of the TCR CDR3. TCRdb recomputed calls from the multiplex PCR reads with MiXCR, one row per CDR3 protein. The sample has about 610,000 distinct CDR3 sequences; roughly 14% are singletons. The specimen was blood. All receptors come from a woman in her thirties or forties with Graves' ophthalmopathy.

This clonotype was seen many times. V is TRBV27 and J is TRBJ2-7; no clear D. Germline values: CDR1 MNHEY, CDR2 SMNVEV (reference sequence). Trimming took 3 bases from V and 1 from J, leaving 7 bases between them. The CDR3 runs to 13 residues. This CDR3 is CASSFRTSYEQYF. CDR3 nucleotide sequence: TGTGCCAGCAGTTTCCGCACGTCCTACGAGCAGTACTTC.

This clonotype was seen at least ten times. The genes are TRBV10-2 and TRBJ1-2; TRBD1 might be the D (5 bases). CDR3 length: 15 amino acids. With 0 bases removed from V and 8 bases from J, the gap between germline ends came to 16 bases. Germline loops: CDR1 WSHSY, CDR2 SAAADI. Written as DNA, the CDR3 is TGCGCCAGCAGTGAGTCAGATTACAGGTCGGAGGGCTACACCTTC. It specifies CASSESDYRSEGYTF.

The sample holds many counts of this clonotype. The rearrangement links TRBV12-3 or TRBV12-4 to TRBJ1-1; the D is unclear. Between the trimmed V and J ends, which lost 3 bases and 4 bases, there was a span of 6 bases. The CDR3 consists of 12 residues. Written as DNA, the CDR3 is TGTGCCAGCAGTTTGGGGATCACTGAAGCTTTCTTT. Its translation is CASSLGITEAFF.

This clonotype has a count of ten or more. This chain uses TRBV19 with TRBJ1-2; weak D call: TRBD1 (6 bases). The ends were cut back, 5 bases at V and 2 bases at J, with 12 bases in the middle. Germline CDR1 LNHDA, CDR2 SQIVND (reference sequence). The CDR3 covers 14 residues. The CDR3 DNA reads TGTGCCAGTAGTCCTCACAGGGCCAACTATGGCTACACCTTC. It encodes CASSPHRANYGYTF.

The CDR3 coding sequence is TGTGCCAGCAGCCGTATCACCGGGGAGCTGTTTTTT. It specifies CASSRITGELFF. The chain joins TRBV12-3 or TRBV12-4 to TRBJ2-2; no firm D call. The V and J ends lost 6 bases and 4 bases respectively, with 6 bases between them. The CDR3 is made up of 12 amino acids.

The sample holds many counts of this clonotype. This rearrangement joins TRBV10-2 to TRBJ2-7; 12 bases match TRBD2. V lost 3 bases, J lost 7 bases, and 4 bases stayed unmatched. The CDR3 runs 14 residues. Germline V CDR1 and CDR2: WSHSY, SAAADI. DNA for the CDR3: TGCGCCAGCAGTGAACTAGCGGGAGGATATGAGCAGTACTTC. Translating gives CASSELAGGYEQYF.